One and the same sample provided the 8 T cell receptor beta chains below, sequenced in a study of technical replicates of blood from four donors. Clones were sequenced by immunoSEQ multiplex PCR, and TCRdb holds only the in-frame ones, with some missing. Of 45,000 to 60,000 clones in the sample, roughly 94% are singletons; the top ten hold around 3%. The sample taken for sequencing was PBMCs. The receptor set was obtained from a human donor in good health. Some clones in this sample may be carry-over from other donors' samples.

V is TRBV10-2 and J is TRBJ1-1; no definite D call. Germline V gene lookup returns CDR1 WSHSY and CDR2 SAAADI. Trimming shortened V by 2 bases and J by 3 bases, and 13 bases separated the two germline ends. The CDR3 is 15 residues long. The CDR3 region has the DNA TGCGCCAGCAGTGAGCCGCAACGGGTAGACACTGAAGCTTTCTTT. Its translation is CASSEPQRVDTEAFF.

This chain joins TRBV18 and TRBJ1-2, with 8 bases aligning to TRBD1. The trim removed 1 base at V and 10 bases at J, leaving 8 bases unmatched. Germline V gene sequence: CDR1 KGHSH, CDR2 LQKENI. The CDR3 loop spans 14 amino acids. CDR3 amino acids: CASSPLVAGGNYTF. The CDR3 DNA is TGTGCCAGCTCACCACTCGTCGCAGGGGGCAACTACACCTTC.

The J gene is TRBJ2-7, the V gene TRBV2; 8 bases map to TRBD2. V shed 6 bases, J shed 2 bases, and the junction held 6 bases outside the gene matches. The CDR3 is 14 amino acids. Germline CDR1 reads SNHLY; CDR2 reads FYNNEI. CDR3 protein: CASSSGGAAYEQYF. Written as DNA, the CDR3 is TGTGCCAGCAGCAGCGGGGGAGCCGCCTACGAGCAGTACTTC.

The chain recombines TRBV19 with TRBJ2-5; a possible D gene is TRBD2 (5 bases). Germline V gene data show CDR1 as LNHDA and CDR2 as SQIVND (reference sequence). The CDR3 has 11 residues. V shed 10 bases and J shed 5 bases, with 11 bases lying between them. CDR3 nucleotide sequence: TGTGCCACCGCGAGGGCCGAGACCCAGTACTTC. It is translated as CATARAETQYF. Full variable domain (missing parts from reference TRBV19 and TRBJ2-5): DGGITQSPKYLFRKEGQNVTLSCEQNLNHDAMYWYRQDPGQGLRLIYYSQIVNDFQKGDIAEGYSVSREKKESFPLTVTSAQKNPTAFYLCATARAETQYFGPGTRLLVL.

The rearrangement links TRBV7-2 to TRBJ2-7; 8 positions agree with TRBD2. Trimming took 3 bases from V and 2 from J; bases not matched to a gene: 3. CDR3 size: 14 residues. Germline lookup yields CDR1 SGHTA and CDR2 FQGNSA. This chain's CDR3 is CASSFTSGTYEQYF. The DNA of the CDR3 is TGTGCCAGCAGCTTTACTAGCGGAACCTACGAGCAGTACTTC.

This clone was recorded only once. The rearrangement links TRBV12-5 to TRBJ1-5, with a possible D match to TRBD1 (6 bases). Germline lookup yields CDR1 LGHNT and CDR2 FRNRAP. Trimming stripped 6 bases from V and 4 bases from J, with 10 bases between. CDR3 length equals 13 residues. CDR3 residues: CASGLQGNQPQHF. DNA of the CDR3: TGTGCTAGTGGCCTTCAGGGGAATCAGCCCCAGCATTTT.

J is TRBJ1-3 and V is TRBV9; the D gene is possibly TRBD1 (6 bases). V was clipped by 4 bases and J by 3 bases, with 14 bases between them. The V gene's germline CDR1 is SGDLS and CDR2 YYNGEE. The CDR3 spans 15 residues. CDR3 sequence (DNA): TGTGCCAGCAGCCCCGAGGGGACACGTGGAAACACCATATATTTT. The encoded protein is CASSPEGTRGNTIYF.

The chain joins TRBV5-1 to TRBJ2-5; a weak D match, TRBD1 (6 bases). Trimming left V 0 bases short and J 3 bases short, with 9 bases between. Germline assignment: CDR1 SGHRS and CDR2 YFSETQ. The CDR3 length is 14 residues. The CDR3 spells CASSLDRAKETQYF. CDR3 nucleotide sequence: TGCGCCAGCAGCTTGGACAGGGCCAAAGAGACCCAGTACTTC.